This TCR beta chain originates from a study of identical twins. CDR3 length: 15 residues. Trimming pared 1 base from V and 3 bases from J, leaving 16 bases between. Germline values: CDR1 GTSNPN, CDR2 SVGIG (reference sequence). TCRdb reprocessed the 5' RACE reads with MiXCR, giving one entry per CDR3 protein. The sample has approximately 210,000 distinct CDR3 sequences, approximately 15% seen once. These same records also appear under a second study, on T cells expressing NK-cell markers.

This chain links TRBV30 with TRBJ2-7; tentatively, D is TRBD1 or TRBD2 (5 bases each). The clonotype originates from a woman between 18 and 29 years old in good health. The specimen sequenced was CD8+ T cells sorted from blood. The CDR3 loop reads CAWSEGRGRDYEQYF. CDR3 coding DNA: TGTGCCTGGAGTGAAGGACGGGGCAGAGACTACGAGCAGTACTTC.